This T cell receptor (beta chain) came from a study of T cells expressing NK-cell markers. Study results and caveats: In more than 5 donors, dominant CD3+CD56+NKG2C+ clones formed 1.0-7.0% of CD8+ cells.

Germline-derived CDR1 and CDR2 are SQVTM and ANQGSEA. This CDR3 comprises 15 residues. Following a re-call of the 5' RACE reads, TCRdb has one entry per CDR3 protein and lacks DNA. This sample's clone table lists over 250,000 distinct CDR3 sequences. With regard to this clonotype: Its antigen is currently unknown.

The chain joins TRBV29-1 to TRBJ2-5; the D gene TCRdb calls, TRBD2, cannot be checked with no DNA. The source is a woman between 18 and 69 years old in good health. Sequencing was performed on blood T cells: a sorted CD56 or NKG2C T cell subset, CD4+ or CD8+ T cells, or bulk PBMC T cells (not recorded which). CDR3 sequence: CSVETSGGGLETQYF.